This T cell receptor beta chain was sequenced during a study of shared clonotypes between healthy human individuals. Whole-study context: Donors consisted of two women and a few men between 18 and 49.

Profiling relied on immunoSEQ multiplex PCR, and the TCRdb table lists in-frame clones only, not all of them. Counted here are 1.5 million to 1.9 million clones, approximately 98% occurring once; the ten biggest clones make up about 0.45%. V dropped 7 bases and J dropped 3; count of bases not matched to a gene: 5. CDR3 length equals 14 residues. Germline CDR1 LNHDA, CDR2 SQIVND (reference sequence). The sample comprised naive CD4+ T cells sorted from blood. Stated subset: CD45RA+ positively selected. This chain links TRBV19 with TRBJ1-3, with 8 bases aligning to TRBD1. This TCR was recovered from a young man in good health. CDR3 nucleotide sequence: TGTGCCAGTACCGACAGGGGAGGTGGAAACACCATATATTTT. Amino acids: CASTDRGGGNTIYF.